Below, one TCR beta chain is given with its context. The antigen remains undetermined. This sample is part of a study of glioma-infiltrating T cells after dendritic cell vaccination. About the study: Samples are from glioblastoma patients in Phase I and II dendritic cell vaccine trials. Study-wide results and limits: Patients with more pretreatment TILs had longer time to progression and survival.

This CDR3 has 17 residues. Looked up from germline, CDR1 is MNHEY and CDR2 is SMNVEV (reference sequence). Trimming cost V 7 bases and J 0 bases, with 19 bases left between them. The primer mix had 60 V beta and 13 J beta primers. Clones were read by immunoSEQ multiplex PCR, and TCRdb kept only the in-frame ones, dropping some. The repertoire holds more than 95,000 clones, with about four fifths as singletons. This chain uses TRBV27 with TRBJ1-5, with unresolved D. Source: blood, taken before dendritic cell vaccination. The receptor's source is a human donor with glioblastoma. Written as DNA, the CDR3 is TGTGCCAGCACCCCGAGGGCCCCAACTTATAGCAATCAGCCCCAGCATTTT. Amino acid sequence: CASTPRAPTYSNQPQHF.